This T cell receptor (beta chain) was observed in a study of tumor-infiltrating lymphocytes in oesophageal squamous cell carcinoma. The CDR3 totals 15 residues. The junction had 5 bases not matched to a gene; V was cut back by 4 bases and J by 5 bases. Looked up from germline, CDR1 is SGHVS and CDR2 is FQNEAQ. TCRdb called the PCR reads again in MiXCR, with one record for every CDR3 protein. The table lists roughly 20,000 distinct CDR3 sequences, 35% to 40% of them singletons. The material sequenced was esophageal tumor tissue. The V gene is TRBV7-8, the J gene TRBJ2-2, with 9 bases lining up with TRBD1. The source of this sequence is a male donor with esophageal squamous cell carcinoma. The CDR3, as DNA: TGTGCCAGCAGCTCGGGACAGGGAGGGACCGGGGAGCTGTTTTTT. Amino acid sequence: CASSSGQGGTGELFF.